Listed below are T cell receptor beta chains from one sample, sequenced in a study of identical twins. TCRdb called the 5' RACE reads again in MiXCR, with one record for every CDR3 protein. In the table there are approximately 1.8 million distinct CDR3 sequences, under 35% of which are singletons. The sequenced sample consisted of cord blood. These receptor sequences come from a newborn girl in good health. CDR3s include the opening cysteine and the closing phenylalanine or tryptophan. The D gene is left open where the match is weak. Clone size is stated in some rows and not others, as once, few, many or a class when expanded.

TRBV4-2	NA	TRBD1	TRBJ1-5	CAGSQGETGVYQPQHF	TGTGCCGGCAGCCAAGGGGAGACAGGGGTATATCAGCCCCAGCATTTT
TRBV27	few	TRBD2	TRBJ2-3	CASRRGLAGGTDTQYF	TGTGCCAGCAGACGGGGACTAGCGGGAGGCACAGATACGCAGTATTTT
TRBV2	NA	TRBD2	TRBJ2-3	CASPGLAGTDTQYF	TGTGCCAGCCCTGGACTAGCGGGCACAGATACGCAGTATTTT
TRBV28	few	TRBD2	TRBJ2-4	CASTPGGIQYF	TGTGCCAGCACTCCGGGGGGCATTCAGTACTTC
TRBV7-6	NA	NA	TRBJ2-4	CASSLRLGDKNIQYF	TGTGCCAGCAGCTTAAGACTAGGGGACAAAAACATTCAGTACTTC
TRBV7-9	NA	NA	TRBJ2-2	CASSSSGNGELFF	TGTGCCAGCAGTTCCTCTGGGAACGGGGAGCTGTTTTTT
TRBV20-1	NA	TRBD2	TRBJ2-7	CSATTRLAGGNEQYF	TGCAGTGCTACAACCCGACTAGCGGGAGGAAATGAGCAGTACTTC
TRBV30	few	TRBD1	TRBJ1-2	CAWRPGAGGGYTF	TGTGCCTGGAGACCGGGAGCAGGGGGCGGCTACACCTTC
TRBV20-1	few	NA	TRBJ1-2	CSAYYQVSHGYTF	TGCAGTGCCTATTACCAGGTCAGCCATGGCTACACCTTC
TRBV24-1	few	TRBD2	TRBJ2-1	CATSDRGGSSYNEQFF	TGTGCCACCAGTGATCGGGGGGGCAGCTCCTACAATGAGCAGTTCTTC
TRBV24-1	few	TRBD1	TRBJ1-2	CATIETGDNWDGYTF	TGTGCCACCATAGAGACAGGGGATAATTGGGATGGCTACACCTTC
TRBV14	few	TRBD1	TRBJ1-6	CASSGQGFSPLHF	TGTGCCAGCAGCGGACAGGGGTTTTCACCCCTCCACTTT
TRBV27	NA	TRBD1	TRBJ1-6	CASSLLRQGNSPLHF	TGTGCCAGCAGTTTACTTCGACAGGGGAATTCACCCCTCCACTTT
TRBV20-1	NA	NA	TRBJ2-3	CSVPGSLADTQYF	TGCAGTGTCCCGGGGAGTCTCGCAGATACGCAGTATTTT
TRBV5-1	NA	NA	TRBJ1-2	CASSPGQDNANYGYTF	TGCGCCAGCAGCCCCGGGCAGGATAACGCTAACTATGGCTACACCTTC
TRBV15	many	NA	TRBJ1-2	CATSRDPFLGRDCGYTF	TGTGCCACCAGCAGAGATCCATTCCTTGGACGGGACTGCGGCTACACCTTC
TRBV4-1	NA	NA	TRBJ1-1	CASSQVRPSRGPNTEAFF	TGCGCCAGCAGCCAAGTCCGACCTTCCCGGGGTCCGAACACTGAAGCTTTCTTT
TRBV21-1	few	NA	TRBJ1-1	CASSKARREGGRTEAFF	TGTGCCAGCAGCAAGGCCCGACGGGAGGGGGGAAGAACTGAAGCTTTCTTT
TRBV25-1	few	NA	TRBJ1-2	CASSDRVTYGYTF	TGTGCCAGCAGTGATAGGGTCACTTATGGCTACACCTTC
TRBV6-1	NA	TRBD1	TRBJ1-6	CASSPFTGSGGVYSPLHF	TGTGCCAGCAGTCCCTTTACTGGTTCAGGGGGCGTATATTCACCCCTCCACTTT
TRBV5-1	NA	TRBD1	TRBJ1-1	CASSLDGDRGAEAFF	TGCGCCAGCAGCTTGGACGGTGACAGGGGGGCTGAAGCTTTCTTT
TRBV5-1	few	TRBD1	TRBJ1-1	CASSLGDRLMNTEAFF	TGCGCCAGCAGCTTGGGGGACAGGCTAATGAACACTGAAGCTTTCTTT
TRBV5-1	NA	TRBD2	TRBJ2-1	CASSLDLPSGRKVNEQFF	TGCGCCAGCAGCTTGGATTTACCTAGCGGGAGAAAGGTGAATGAGCAGTTCTTC
TRBV29-1	NA	NA	TRBJ1-1	CSVVGRGNTEAFF	TGCAGCGTTGTTGGGAGAGGGAACACTGAAGCTTTCTTT
TRBV10-2	NA	NA	TRBJ1-1	CASSENRGLGGAFF	TGCGCCAGCAGTGAGAACCGGGGGCTTGGGGGAGCTTTCTTT
TRBV5-6	few	NA	TRBJ1-2	CASSFPQGKGDGYTF	TGTGCCAGCAGCTTTCCTCAGGGGAAAGGAGATGGCTACACCTTC